This entry lists 16 T cell receptor beta chains sequenced from one sample in a study of shared T cell receptors in the human thymus. Using immunoSEQ multiplex PCR, the repertoire was profiled, and TCRdb retains in-frame clones only, with some absent. The repertoire includes about 660,000 clones, roughly 88% of them detected once, and around 0.0099% sits in the top ten. In addition, the sample was reused for a study of human thymus T cells.

The material sequenced was thymocytes. These receptor sequences come from a boy under three years old with a congenital heart defect.

The rearrangement links TRBV25-1 to TRBJ2-6; 9 bases align to TRBD2. After removal of 10 bases from V and 0 bases from J, the junction contained 7 bases not matched to a gene. Germline assignment: CDR1 MGHDK and CDR2 SYGVNS. This CDR3 is 16 amino acids long. CDR3 region: CATGGAGGSGANVLTF. The CDR3 region has the DNA TGTGCCACCGGTGGAGCGGGAGGCTCTGGGGCCAACGTCCTGACTTTC. The whole variable domain, filled in from reference TRBV25-1 and TRBJ2-6, reads EADIYQTPRYLVIGTGKKITLECSQTMGHDKMYWYQQDPGMELHLIHYSYGVNSTEKGDLSSESTVSRIRTEHFPLTLESARPSHTSQYLCATGGAGGSGANVLTFGAGSRLTVL.

CDR3 nucleotides: TGCGCCAGCAGCTACGACAGCCCATATGGCTACACCTTC. This translates into CASSYDSPYGYTF. The chain uses TRBV10-1 and TRBJ1-2, with D possibly matching TRBD1 (5 bases). CDR1 and CDR2 from the germline V gene are WNHNN and SYGVQD (reference sequence). The CDR3 contains 13 residues. Trimming stripped 6 bases from V and 5 bases from J, with 13 bases between.

This clone came up once. The sample holds other DNA sequences that translate to the same CDR3. The chain links TRBV27 to TRBJ2-7, with D tentatively TRBD1 (5 bases). This CDR3 comprises 15 residues. Germline V gene sequence: CDR1 MNHEY, CDR2 SMNVEV (reference sequence). V lost 2 bases, J lost 3 bases, and 14 bases lay in between. The CDR3 here is CASSLRAQDHYEQYF. CDR3 coding DNA: TGTGCCAGCAGTTTAAGGGCACAGGACCACTACGAGCAGTACTTC.

The CDR3: CASTWGEGGPKNIQYF. The CDR3, as DNA: TGTGCCAGTACCTGGGGGGAGGGAGGCCCAAAAAACATTCAGTACTTC. This chain joins TRBV19 and TRBJ2-4, with 7 bases matching TRBD2. The V gene end was trimmed by 7 bases and the J gene end by 4 bases; junction bases not matched to a gene: 13. CDR3 length: 16 residues. CDR1 and CDR2 (germline): LNHDA, SQIVND (reference sequence).

The chain employs TRBV4-3 and TRBJ2-5; D is unclear. The J call may be mistaken, given a closer DNA end match to TRBJ2-7. Per the germline V gene, CDR1 is LGHNA and CDR2 is YSLEER. This CDR3 spans 15 amino acids. The CDR3, as DNA: TGCGCCAGCAGCCACGCGACGGTTCCGAACTACGAGCAGTACTTC. Amino acid sequence: CASSHATVPNYEQYF.

This chain uses TRBV7-2 with TRBJ2-7; 8 nucleotides line up with TRBD1. Germline assignment: CDR1 SGHTA and CDR2 FQGNSA. This CDR3 has 18 residues. V shed 1 base and J 4 bases; nucleotides not matched to a gene: 15. In DNA form, the CDR3 reads TGTGCCAGCAGCTTAGGGGTTTACTCGGACAGGGATCTTTACGAGCAGTACTTC. Residues: CASSLGVYSDRDLYEQYF. Using reference TRBV7-2 and TRBJ2-7 for the parts outside the CDR3, the full variable domain is GAGVSQSPSNKVTEKGKDVELRCDPISGHTALYWYRQSLGQGLEFLIYFQGNSAPDKSGLPSDRFSAERTGGSVSTLTIQRTQQEDSAVYLCASSLGVYSDRDLYEQYFGPGTRLTVT.

The V gene is TRBV11-3, the J gene TRBJ1-1; D remains unclear. The CDR3 consists of 14 residues. Deletions cut 1 base from V and 1 base from J, with 7 bases between. Germline CDR1 is SGHNT and CDR2 is YENEEA. In nucleotides, the CDR3 is TGTGCCAGCAGCTTAGGGCCGGGGAACACTGAAGCTTTCTTT. Protein product: CASSLGPGNTEAFF.

This chain links TRBV4-1 with TRBJ1-4, with D possibly TRBD1 on 6 matching bases. CDR1 MGHRA and CDR2 YSYEKL come from the germline V gene. This CDR3 has 15 amino acids. V dropped 0 bases and J dropped 1 base, with 6 bases sitting between them. CDR3 in amino acids: CASSQEQGTNEKLFF. The CDR3 DNA follows: TGCGCCAGCAGCCAAGAACAGGGAACTAATGAAAAACTGTTTTTT.

The rearrangement joins TRBV5-1 to TRBJ2-5; D gene ambiguous. V lost 4 bases to trimming and J lost 1 base, with 20 bases between them. Germline V gives CDR1 SGHRS, CDR2 YFSETQ. This CDR3 has 17 residues. The CDR3 spells CASSPRIPMILQETQYF. CDR3 sequence (DNA): TGCGCCAGCAGCCCCAGGATTCCGATGATTCTCCAAGAGACCCAGTACTTC. The variable domain in full, completed from reference TRBV5-1 and TRBJ2-5, reads KAGVTQTPRYLIKTRGQQVTLSCSPISGHRSVSWYQQTPGQGLQFLFEYFSETQRNKGNFPGRFSGRQFSNSRSEMNVSTLELGDSALYLCASSPRIPMILQETQYFGPGTRLLVL.

V usage is TRBV7-9 and J usage is TRBJ2-1, with 12 bases aligning to TRBD2. Losses at the gene ends were 5 bases for V and 8 bases for J; bases not matched to a gene: 16. Per the germline V gene, CDR1 is SEHNR and CDR2 is FQNEAQ (reference sequence). CDR3 size: 18 residues. CDR3 DNA: TGTGCCAGCAGCAAACAGACTAGCGGGAGAATTCGGCAATATGAGCAGTTCTTC. Amino acids: CASSKQTSGRIRQYEQFF.

J is TRBJ2-7 and V is TRBV29-1; possible D gene TRBD1, 6 bases. Germline lookup yields CDR1 SQVTM and CDR2 ANQGSEA. Trimming left V 1 base short and J 3 bases short, with 16 bases between. There are 15 residues in the CDR3. The CDR3 loop is CSVEVWATGGYEQYF. The CDR3 region has the DNA TGCAGCGTTGAAGTCTGGGCGACAGGAGGCTACGAGCAGTACTTC.

This chain connects TRBV6-1 to TRBJ1-5; D remains unclear. CDR3 length equals 15 residues. Germline CDR1 is MNHNS and CDR2 is SASEGT. V was cut by 1 base and J by 4 bases, with 11 bases left in between. CDR3 nucleotide sequence: TGTGCCAGCAGTGAAGGAGGGAGAGCTAATCAGCCCCAGCATTTT. It translates to CASSEGGRANQPQHF.

This chain's CDR3 is CASSLTKNTEAFF. Written as DNA, the CDR3 is TGTGCCAGCAGCTTGACTAAGAACACTGAAGCTTTCTTT. The chain has TRBV5-4 and TRBJ1-1; no clear D gene. The germline CDR1 and CDR2 sequences are SGHNT and YYREEE (reference sequence). V was pared by 1 base and J by 1 base, with 5 bases between. The CDR3 runs 13 residues.

Concerning this clone itself: One junction end disagrees with the germline gene, perhaps due to a read error. This chain joins TRBV6-6 and TRBJ2-7, with a tentative D call TRBD2 (5 bases). Germline assignment: CDR1 MNHNY and CDR2 SVGAGI (reference sequence). The CDR3 is 12 amino acids. CDR3 sequence reads: CASSPSVDSRNF. CDR3 bases: TGTGCCAGCAGTCCCTCCGTGGACTCCCGGAACTTC.

The rearrangement uses TRBV5-1 and TRBJ2-2; no clear D gene. V shed 0 bases and J shed 0 bases, with 6 bases lying between them. CDR1 and CDR2 (germline): SGHRS, YFSETQ. This CDR3 spans 15 amino acids. CDR3 nucleotides: TGCGCCAGCAGCTTGGGACAAACGAACACCGGGGAGCTGTTTTTT. Translated, it gives CASSLGQTNTGELFF.

The chain joins TRBV2 to TRBJ1-1; D may be TRBD1 (6 bases). The CDR3 has 13 residues. V was clipped by 4 bases and J by 3 bases, with 9 bases between them. Germline V gives CDR1 SNHLY, CDR2 FYNNEI. The CDR3 here is CASSASGDTEAFF. The CDR3, as DNA: TGTGCCAGCAGTGCGTCAGGGGACACTGAAGCTTTCTTT.